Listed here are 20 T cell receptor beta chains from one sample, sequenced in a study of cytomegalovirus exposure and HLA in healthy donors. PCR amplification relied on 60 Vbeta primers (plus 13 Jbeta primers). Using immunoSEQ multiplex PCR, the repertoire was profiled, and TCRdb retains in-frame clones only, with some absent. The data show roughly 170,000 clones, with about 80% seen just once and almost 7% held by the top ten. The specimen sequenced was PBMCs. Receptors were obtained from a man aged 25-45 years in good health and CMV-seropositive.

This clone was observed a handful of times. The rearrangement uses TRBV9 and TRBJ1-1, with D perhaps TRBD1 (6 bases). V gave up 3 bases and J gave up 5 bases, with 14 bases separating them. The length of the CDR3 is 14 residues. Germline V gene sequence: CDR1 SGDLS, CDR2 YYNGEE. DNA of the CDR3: TGTGCCAGCAGCGGGACAGCCAGGGTTACTGAAGCTTTCTTT. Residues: CASSGTARVTEAFF.

CDR3 region: CASSVETGEAFF. CDR3 nucleotides: TGTGCCAGCAGCGTAGAGACAGGGGAAGCTTTCTTT. The chain employs TRBV9 and TRBJ1-1; 7 positions agree with TRBD1. The germline V gene encodes CDR1 SGDLS and CDR2 YYNGEE. The V and J ends lost 0 bases and 8 bases, in that order; junction bases with no gene match: 1. The CDR3 has 12 amino acids.

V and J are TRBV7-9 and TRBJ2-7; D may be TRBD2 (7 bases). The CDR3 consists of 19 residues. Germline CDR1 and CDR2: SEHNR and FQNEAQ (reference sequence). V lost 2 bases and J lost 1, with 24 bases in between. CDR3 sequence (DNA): TGTGCCAGCAGCTTATTGGCCGGGGGCTCGGGGAGGGGGTCCTACGAGCAGTACTTC. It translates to CASSLLAGGSGRGSYEQYF.

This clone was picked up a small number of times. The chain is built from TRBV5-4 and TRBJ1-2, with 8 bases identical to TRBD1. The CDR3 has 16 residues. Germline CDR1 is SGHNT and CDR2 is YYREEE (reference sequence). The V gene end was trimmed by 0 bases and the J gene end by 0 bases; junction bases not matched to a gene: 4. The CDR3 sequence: CASSLAGQGPNYGYTF. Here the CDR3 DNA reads TGTGCCAGCAGCTTGGCCGGACAGGGACCTAACTATGGCTACACCTTC. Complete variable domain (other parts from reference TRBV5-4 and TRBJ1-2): ETGVTQSPTHLIKTRGQQVTLRCSSQSGHNTVSWYQQALGQGPQFIFQYYREEENGRGNFPPRFSGLQFPNYSSELNVNALELDDSALYLCASSLAGQGPNYGYTFGSGTRLTVV.

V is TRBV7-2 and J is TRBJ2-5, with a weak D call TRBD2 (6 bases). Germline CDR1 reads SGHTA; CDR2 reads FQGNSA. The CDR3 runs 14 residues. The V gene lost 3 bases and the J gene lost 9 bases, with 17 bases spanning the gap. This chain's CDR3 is CASSFSVEGRAQYF. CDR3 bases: TGTGCCAGCAGCTTTTCAGTGGAGGGGAGAGCCCAGTACTTC.

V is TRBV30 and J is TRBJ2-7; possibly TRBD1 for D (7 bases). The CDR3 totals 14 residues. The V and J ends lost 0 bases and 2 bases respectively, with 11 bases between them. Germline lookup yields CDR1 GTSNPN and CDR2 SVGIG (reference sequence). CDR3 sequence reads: CAWSVLRGAYEQYF. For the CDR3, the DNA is TGTGCCTGGAGTGTACTCAGGGGGGCCTACGAGCAGTACTTC.

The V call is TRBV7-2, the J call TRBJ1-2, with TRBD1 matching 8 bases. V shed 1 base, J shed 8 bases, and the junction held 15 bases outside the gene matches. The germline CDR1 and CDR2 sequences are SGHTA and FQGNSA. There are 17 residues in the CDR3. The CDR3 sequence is CASSLGRQGAALRGYTF. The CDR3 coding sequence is TGTGCCAGCAGCTTAGGGCGGCAGGGGGCCGCTCTTCGAGGCTACACCTTC. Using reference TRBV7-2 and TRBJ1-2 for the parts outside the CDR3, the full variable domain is GAGVSQSPSNKVTEKGKDVELRCDPISGHTALYWYRQSLGQGLEFLIYFQGNSAPDKSGLPSDRFSAERTGGSVSTLTIQRTQQEDSAVYLCASSLGRQGAALRGYTFGSGTRLTVV.

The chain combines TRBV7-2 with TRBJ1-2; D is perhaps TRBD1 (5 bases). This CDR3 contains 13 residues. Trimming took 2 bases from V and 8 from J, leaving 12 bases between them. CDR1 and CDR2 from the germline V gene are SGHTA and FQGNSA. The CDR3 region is CASSLRGQQGYTF. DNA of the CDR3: TGTGCCAGCAGCTTAAGGGGTCAGCAGGGCTACACCTTC. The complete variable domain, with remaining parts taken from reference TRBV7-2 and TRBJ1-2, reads GAGVSQSPSNKVTEKGKDVELRCDPISGHTALYWYRQSLGQGLEFLIYFQGNSAPDKSGLPSDRFSAERTGGSVSTLTIQRTQQEDSAVYLCASSLRGQQGYTFGSGTRLTVV.

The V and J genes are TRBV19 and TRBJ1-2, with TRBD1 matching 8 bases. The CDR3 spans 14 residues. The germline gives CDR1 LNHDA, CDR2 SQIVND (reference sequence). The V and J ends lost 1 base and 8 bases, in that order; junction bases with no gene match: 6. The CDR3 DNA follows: TGTGCCAGTAGTATAGCAGGGGGCGCCGGGGGCTACACCTTC. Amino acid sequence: CASSIAGGAGGYTF.

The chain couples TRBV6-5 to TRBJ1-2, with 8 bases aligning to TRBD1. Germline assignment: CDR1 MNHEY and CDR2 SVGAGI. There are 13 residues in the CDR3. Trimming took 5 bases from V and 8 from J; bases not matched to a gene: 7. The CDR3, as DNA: TGTGCCAGCAGTCCCCAGGGGGCGCGGGGCTACACCTTC. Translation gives CASSPQGARGYTF.

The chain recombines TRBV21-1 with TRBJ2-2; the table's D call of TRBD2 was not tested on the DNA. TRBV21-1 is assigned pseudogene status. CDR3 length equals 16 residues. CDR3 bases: TGTGCCAGCAGCAAAGGTGCGGGGAGGAGGCCCGGGGAGCTGTTTTTT. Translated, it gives CASSKGAGRRPGELFF.

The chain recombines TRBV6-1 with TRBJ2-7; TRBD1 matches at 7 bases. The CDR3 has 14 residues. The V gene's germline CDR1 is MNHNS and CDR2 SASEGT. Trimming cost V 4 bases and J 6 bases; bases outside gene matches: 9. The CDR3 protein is CASSAREQGIEQYF. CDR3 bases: TGTGCCAGCAGTGCTAGGGAACAGGGGATCGAGCAGTACTTC.

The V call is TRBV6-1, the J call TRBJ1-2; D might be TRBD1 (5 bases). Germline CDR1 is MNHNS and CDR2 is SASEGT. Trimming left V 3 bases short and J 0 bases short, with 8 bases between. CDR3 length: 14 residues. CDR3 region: CASSDSGANYGYTF. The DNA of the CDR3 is TGTGCCAGCAGTGACTCGGGGGCTAACTATGGCTACACCTTC.

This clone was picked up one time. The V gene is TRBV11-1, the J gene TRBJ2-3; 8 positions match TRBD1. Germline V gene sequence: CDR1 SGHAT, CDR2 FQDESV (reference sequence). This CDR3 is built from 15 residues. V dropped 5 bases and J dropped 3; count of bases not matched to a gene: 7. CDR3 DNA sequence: TGTGCCAGCAGCGTGGACAGGGTGCGGACAGATACGCAGTATTTT. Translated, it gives CASSVDRVRTDTQYF. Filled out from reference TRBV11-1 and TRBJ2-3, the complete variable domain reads EAEVAQSPRYKITEKSQAVAFWCDPISGHATLYWYRQILGQGPELLVQFQDESVVDDSQLPKDRFSAERLKGVDSTLKIQPAELGDSAMYLCASSVDRVRTDTQYFGPGTRLTVL.

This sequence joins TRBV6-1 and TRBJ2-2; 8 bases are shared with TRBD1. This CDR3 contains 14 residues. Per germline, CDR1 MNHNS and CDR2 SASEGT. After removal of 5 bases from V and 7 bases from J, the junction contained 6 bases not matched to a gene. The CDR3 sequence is CASSFRGRDGELFF. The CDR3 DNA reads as TGTGCCAGCAGTTTCAGGGGGCGGGACGGGGAGCTGTTTTTT.

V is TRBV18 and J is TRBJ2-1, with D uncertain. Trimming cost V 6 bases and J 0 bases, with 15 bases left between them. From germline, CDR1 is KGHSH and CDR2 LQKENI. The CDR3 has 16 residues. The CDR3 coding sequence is TGTGCCAGCTCTCATGCGGCGGCGGACTCCTACAATGAGCAGTTCTTC. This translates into CASSHAAADSYNEQFF.

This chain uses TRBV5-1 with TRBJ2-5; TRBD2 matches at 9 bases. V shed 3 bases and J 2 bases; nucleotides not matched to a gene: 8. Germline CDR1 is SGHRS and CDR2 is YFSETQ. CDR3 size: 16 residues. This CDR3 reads CASSSGTSIDQETQYF. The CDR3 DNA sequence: TGCGCCAGCAGCTCCGGGACTAGCATCGATCAAGAGACCCAGTACTTC.

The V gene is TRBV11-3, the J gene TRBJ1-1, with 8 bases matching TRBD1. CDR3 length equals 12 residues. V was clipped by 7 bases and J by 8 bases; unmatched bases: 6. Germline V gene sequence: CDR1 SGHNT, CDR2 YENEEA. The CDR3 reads CASTMGQAEAFF. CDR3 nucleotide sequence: TGTGCCAGCACCATGGGACAGGCAGAAGCTTTCTTT.

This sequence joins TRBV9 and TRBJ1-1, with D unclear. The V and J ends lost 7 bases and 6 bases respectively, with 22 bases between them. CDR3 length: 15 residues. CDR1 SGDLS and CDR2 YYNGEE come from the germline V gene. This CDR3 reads CASSAQNGPRAEAFF. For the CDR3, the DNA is TGTGCCAGCTCGGCCCAAAATGGGCCTCGAGCTGAAGCTTTCTTT.

The CDR3 DNA follows: TGTGCCAGCAGCTTGTTTCGGACAGGGGGCGCCGGAGATACGCAGTATTTT. It codes for CASSLFRTGGAGDTQYF. This chain connects TRBV5-4 to TRBJ2-3; 11 bases match TRBD1. Germline assignment: CDR1 SGHNT and CDR2 YYREEE (reference sequence). The CDR3 extends over 17 amino acids. V lost 1 base to trimming and J lost 5 bases; unmatched junction nucleotides: 9.